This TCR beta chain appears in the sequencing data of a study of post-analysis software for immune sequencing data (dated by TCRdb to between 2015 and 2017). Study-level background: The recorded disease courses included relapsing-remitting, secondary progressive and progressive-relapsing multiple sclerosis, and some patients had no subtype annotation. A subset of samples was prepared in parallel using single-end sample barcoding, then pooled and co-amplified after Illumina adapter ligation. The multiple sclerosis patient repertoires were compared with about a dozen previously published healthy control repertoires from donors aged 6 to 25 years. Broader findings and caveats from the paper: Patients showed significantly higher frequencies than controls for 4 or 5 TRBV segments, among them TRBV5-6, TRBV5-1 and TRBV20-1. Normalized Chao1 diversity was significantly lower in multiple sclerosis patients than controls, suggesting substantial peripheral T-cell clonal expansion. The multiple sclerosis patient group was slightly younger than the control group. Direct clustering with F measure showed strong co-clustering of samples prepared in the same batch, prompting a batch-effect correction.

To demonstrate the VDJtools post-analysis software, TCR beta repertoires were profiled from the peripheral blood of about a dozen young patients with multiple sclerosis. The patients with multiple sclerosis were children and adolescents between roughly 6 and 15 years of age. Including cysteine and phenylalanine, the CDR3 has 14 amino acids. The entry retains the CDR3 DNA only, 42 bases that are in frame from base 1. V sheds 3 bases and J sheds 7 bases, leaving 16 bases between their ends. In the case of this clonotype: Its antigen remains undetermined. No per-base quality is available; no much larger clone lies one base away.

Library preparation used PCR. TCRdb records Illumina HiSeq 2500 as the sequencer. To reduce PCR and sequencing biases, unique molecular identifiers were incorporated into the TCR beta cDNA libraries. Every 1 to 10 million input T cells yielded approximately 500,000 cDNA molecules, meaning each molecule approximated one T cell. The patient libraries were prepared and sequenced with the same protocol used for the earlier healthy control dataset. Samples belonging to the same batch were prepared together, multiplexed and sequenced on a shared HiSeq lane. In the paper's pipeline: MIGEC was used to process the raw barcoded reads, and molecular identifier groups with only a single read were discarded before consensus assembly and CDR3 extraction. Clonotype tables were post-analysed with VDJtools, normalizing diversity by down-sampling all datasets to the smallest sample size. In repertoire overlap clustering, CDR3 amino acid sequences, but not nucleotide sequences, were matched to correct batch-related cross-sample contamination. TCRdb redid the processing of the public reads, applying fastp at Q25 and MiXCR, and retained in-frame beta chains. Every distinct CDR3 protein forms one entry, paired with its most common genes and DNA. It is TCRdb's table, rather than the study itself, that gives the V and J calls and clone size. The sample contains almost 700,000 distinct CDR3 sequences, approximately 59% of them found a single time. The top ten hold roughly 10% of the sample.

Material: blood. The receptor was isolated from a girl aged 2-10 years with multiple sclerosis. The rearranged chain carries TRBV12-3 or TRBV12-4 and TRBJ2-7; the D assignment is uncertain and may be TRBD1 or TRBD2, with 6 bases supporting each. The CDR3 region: CASSFGGGSMEQYF. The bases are TGTGCCAGCAGTTTCGGAGGGGGGTCGATGGAGCAGTACTTC.